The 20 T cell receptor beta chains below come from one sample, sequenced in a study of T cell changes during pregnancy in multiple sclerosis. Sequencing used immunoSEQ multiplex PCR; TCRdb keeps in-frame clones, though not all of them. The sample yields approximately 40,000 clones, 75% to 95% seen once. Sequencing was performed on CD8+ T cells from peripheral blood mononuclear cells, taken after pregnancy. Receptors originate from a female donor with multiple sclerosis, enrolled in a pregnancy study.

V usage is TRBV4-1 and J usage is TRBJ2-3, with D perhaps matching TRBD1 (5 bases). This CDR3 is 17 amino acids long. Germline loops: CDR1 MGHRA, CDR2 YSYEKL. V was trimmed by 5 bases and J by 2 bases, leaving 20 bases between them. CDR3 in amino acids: CASSSLGTGQLTDTQYF. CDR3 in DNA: TGCGCCAGCAGCTCCCTAGGCACAGGACAACTCACAGATACGCAGTATTTT.

The CDR3 region has the DNA TGTGCCAGCAGCGGGGGGCACGGTTCCTACGAGCAGTACTTC. It is translated as CASSGGHGSYEQYF. This sequence joins TRBV9 and TRBJ2-7; D perhaps matches TRBD1 (6 bases). The V end lost 3 bases, the J end lost 1 base, and 11 bases lay between the germline ends. Germline V CDR1 and CDR2: SGDLS, YYNGEE. This CDR3 comprises 14 residues.

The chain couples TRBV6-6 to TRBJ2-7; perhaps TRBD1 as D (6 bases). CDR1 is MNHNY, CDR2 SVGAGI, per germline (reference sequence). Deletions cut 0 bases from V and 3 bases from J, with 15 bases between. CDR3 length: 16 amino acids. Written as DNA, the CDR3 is TGTGCCAGCAGTTACTCAAAATTGACAGGCGACTACGAGCAGTACTTC. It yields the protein CASSYSKLTGDYEQYF.

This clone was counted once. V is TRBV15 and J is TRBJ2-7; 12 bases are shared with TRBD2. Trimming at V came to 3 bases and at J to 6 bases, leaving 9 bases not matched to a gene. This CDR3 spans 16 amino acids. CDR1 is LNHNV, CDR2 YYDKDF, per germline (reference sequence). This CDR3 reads CATSSDLAGGPREQYF. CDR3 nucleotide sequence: TGTGCCACCAGCAGTGACCTAGCGGGAGGGCCTCGCGAGCAGTACTTC.

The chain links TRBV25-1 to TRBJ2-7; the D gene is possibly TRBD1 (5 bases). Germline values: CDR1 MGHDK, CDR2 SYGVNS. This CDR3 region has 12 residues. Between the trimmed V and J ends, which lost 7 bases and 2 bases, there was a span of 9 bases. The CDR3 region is CASTTGTYEQYF. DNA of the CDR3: TGTGCCAGCACAACAGGAACCTACGAGCAGTACTTC.

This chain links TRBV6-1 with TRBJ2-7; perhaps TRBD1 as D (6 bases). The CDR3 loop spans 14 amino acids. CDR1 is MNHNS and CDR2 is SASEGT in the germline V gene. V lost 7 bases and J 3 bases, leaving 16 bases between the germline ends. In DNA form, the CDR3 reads TGTGCCAGCACCCTTCCGGGACAACTCTACGAGCAGTACTTC. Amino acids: CASTLPGQLYEQYF.

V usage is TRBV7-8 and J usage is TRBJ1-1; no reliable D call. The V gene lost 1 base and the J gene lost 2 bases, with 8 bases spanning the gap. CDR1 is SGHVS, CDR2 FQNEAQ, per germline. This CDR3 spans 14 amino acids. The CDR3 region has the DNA TGTGCCAGCAGCTTAGGCGCGGAAAACACTGAAGCTTTCTTT. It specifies CASSLGAENTEAFF.

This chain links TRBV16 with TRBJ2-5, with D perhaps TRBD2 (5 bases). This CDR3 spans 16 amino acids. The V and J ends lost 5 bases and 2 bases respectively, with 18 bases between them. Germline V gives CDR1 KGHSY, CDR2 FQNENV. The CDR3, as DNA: TGTGCCAGCAGCGAAAAAGGAGGAGGTGGGCAAGAGACCCAGTACTTC. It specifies CASSEKGGGGQETQYF.

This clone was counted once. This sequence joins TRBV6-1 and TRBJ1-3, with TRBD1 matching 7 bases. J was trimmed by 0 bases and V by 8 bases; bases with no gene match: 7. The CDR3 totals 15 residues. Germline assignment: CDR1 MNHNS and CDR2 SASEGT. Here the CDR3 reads CASGRDRGSGNTIYF. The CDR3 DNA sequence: TGTGCCAGCGGCCGGGACAGAGGCTCTGGAAACACCATATATTTT.

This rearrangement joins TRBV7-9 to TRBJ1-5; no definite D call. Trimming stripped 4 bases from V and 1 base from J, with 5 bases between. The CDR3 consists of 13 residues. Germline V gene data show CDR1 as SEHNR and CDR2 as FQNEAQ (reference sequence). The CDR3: CASSSGSNQPQHF. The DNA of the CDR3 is TGTGCCAGCAGCTCGGGGAGCAATCAGCCCCAGCATTTT.

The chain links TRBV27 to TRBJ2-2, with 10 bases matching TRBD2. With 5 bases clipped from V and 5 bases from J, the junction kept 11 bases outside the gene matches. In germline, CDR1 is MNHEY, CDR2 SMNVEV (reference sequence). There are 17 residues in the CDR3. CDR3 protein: CASSPSPGGLATGELFF. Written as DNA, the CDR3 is TGTGCCAGCAGTCCATCTCCTGGGGGACTAGCGACCGGGGAGCTGTTTTTT.

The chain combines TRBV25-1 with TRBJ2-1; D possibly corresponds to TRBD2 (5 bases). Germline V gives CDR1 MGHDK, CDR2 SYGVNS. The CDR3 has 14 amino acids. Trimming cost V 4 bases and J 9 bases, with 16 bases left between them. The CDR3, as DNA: TGTGCCAGCAGTGGGCTACTCCACCGGGGTGAGCAGTTCTTC. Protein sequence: CASSGLLHRGEQFF. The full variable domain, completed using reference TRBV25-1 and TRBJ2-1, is EADIYQTPRYLVIGTGKKITLECSQTMGHDKMYWYQQDPGMELHLIHYSYGVNSTEKGDLSSESTVSRIRTEHFPLTLESARPSHTSQYLCASSGLLHRGEQFFGPGTRLTVL.

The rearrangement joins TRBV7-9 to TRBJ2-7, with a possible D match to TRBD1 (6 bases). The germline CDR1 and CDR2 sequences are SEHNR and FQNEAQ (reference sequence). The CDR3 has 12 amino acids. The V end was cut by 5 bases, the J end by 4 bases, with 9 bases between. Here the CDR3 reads CASSLGQYEQYF. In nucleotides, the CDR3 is TGTGCCAGCAGCCTTGGACAGTACGAGCAGTACTTC.

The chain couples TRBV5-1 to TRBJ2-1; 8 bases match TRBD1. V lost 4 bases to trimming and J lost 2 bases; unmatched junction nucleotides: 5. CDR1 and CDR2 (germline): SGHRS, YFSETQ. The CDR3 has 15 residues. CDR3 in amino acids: CASSLRQGTYNEQFF. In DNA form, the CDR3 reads TGCGCCAGCAGCCTTAGACAGGGGACCTACAATGAGCAGTTCTTC.

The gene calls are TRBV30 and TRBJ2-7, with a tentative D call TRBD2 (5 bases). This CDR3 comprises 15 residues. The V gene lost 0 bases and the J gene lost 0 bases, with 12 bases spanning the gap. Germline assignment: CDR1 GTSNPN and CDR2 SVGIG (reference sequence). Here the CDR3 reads CAWSVVAGPSYEQYF. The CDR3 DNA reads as TGTGCCTGGAGTGTAGTGGCGGGCCCCTCCTACGAGCAGTACTTC.

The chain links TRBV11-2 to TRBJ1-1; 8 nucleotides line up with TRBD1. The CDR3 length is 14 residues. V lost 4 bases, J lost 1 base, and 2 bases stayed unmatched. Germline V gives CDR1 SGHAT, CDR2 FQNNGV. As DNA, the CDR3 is TGTGCCAGCAGCTCGGGACAGGCGAACACTGAAGCTTTCTTT. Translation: CASSSGQANTEAFF.

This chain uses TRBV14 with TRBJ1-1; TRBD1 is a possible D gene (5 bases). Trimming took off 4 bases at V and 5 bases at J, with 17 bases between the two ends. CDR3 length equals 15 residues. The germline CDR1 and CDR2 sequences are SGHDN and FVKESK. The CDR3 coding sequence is TGTGCCAGCAGCCTAACGATGGGGCGATGGACTGAAGCTTTCTTT. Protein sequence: CASSLTMGRWTEAFF.

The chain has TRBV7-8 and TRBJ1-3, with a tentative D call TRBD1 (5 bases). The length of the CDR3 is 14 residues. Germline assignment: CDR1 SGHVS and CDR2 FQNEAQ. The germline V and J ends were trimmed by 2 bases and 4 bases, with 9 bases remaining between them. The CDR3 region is CASSLQGPGNTIYF. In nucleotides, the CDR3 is TGTGCCAGCAGCTTACAGGGTCCAGGAAACACCATATATTTT.

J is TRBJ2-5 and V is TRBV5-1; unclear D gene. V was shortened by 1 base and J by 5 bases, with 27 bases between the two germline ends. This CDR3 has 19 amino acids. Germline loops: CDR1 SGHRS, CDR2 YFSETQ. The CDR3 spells CASSLSERVVAHFRETQYF. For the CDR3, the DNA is TGCGCCAGCAGCTTGAGTGAGAGAGTTGTGGCCCATTTCAGGGAGACCCAGTACTTC.

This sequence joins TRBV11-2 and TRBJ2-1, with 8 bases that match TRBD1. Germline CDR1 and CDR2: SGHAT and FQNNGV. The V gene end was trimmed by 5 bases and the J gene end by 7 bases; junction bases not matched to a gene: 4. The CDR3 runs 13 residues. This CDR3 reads CASSPTGVNEQFF. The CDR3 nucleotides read TGTGCCAGCAGCCCGACAGGGGTAAATGAGCAGTTCTTC.